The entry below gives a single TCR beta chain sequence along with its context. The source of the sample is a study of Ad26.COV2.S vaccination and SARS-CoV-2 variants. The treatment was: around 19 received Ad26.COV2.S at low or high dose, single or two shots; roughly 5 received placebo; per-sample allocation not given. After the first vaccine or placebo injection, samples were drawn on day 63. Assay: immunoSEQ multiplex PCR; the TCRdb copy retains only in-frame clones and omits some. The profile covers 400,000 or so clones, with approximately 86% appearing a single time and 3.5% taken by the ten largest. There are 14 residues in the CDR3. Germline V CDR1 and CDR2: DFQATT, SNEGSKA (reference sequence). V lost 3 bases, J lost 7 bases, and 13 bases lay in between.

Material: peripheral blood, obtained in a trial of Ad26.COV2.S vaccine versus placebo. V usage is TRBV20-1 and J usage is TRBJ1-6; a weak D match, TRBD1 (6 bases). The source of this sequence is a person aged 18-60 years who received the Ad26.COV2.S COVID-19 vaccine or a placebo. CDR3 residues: CSASAQGTNSPLHF. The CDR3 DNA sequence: TGCAGTGCTAGTGCTCAGGGGACCAATTCACCCCTCCACTTT.